The 7 T cell receptor beta chains below come from one sample, sequenced in a study of cytomegalovirus exposure and HLA in healthy donors. The PCR ran on 60 Vbeta and 13 Jbeta primers. Profiled with immunoSEQ multiplex PCR; TCRdb holds only in-frame clones, not every one. The data show about 110,000 clones, roughly 67% seen once. The sample was PBMCs. These receptors originate from a man in his forties or fifties in good health and CMV-seronegative.

The V call is TRBV7-2, the J call TRBJ2-2; perhaps TRBD2 as D (7 bases). V lost 5 bases and J 7 bases, leaving 26 bases between the germline ends. The CDR3 contains 18 residues. The germline V gene has CDR1 SGHTA and CDR2 FQGNSA. The DNA of the CDR3 is TGTGCCAGCAGCCCACAGGTTCGACTGGCGGGGGCGGTCGGGGAGCTGTTTTTT. Translating gives CASSPQVRLAGAVGELFF.

This chain joins TRBV7-2 and TRBJ2-1; no clear D. From germline, CDR1 is SGHTA and CDR2 FQGNSA. V lost 2 bases to trimming and J lost 4 bases, with 6 bases between them. The CDR3 is 13 amino acids. The CDR3 DNA follows: TGTGCCAGCAGCTTACTAGGATACAATGAGCAGTTCTTC. Protein: CASSLLGYNEQFF. Supplemented by reference TRBV7-2 and TRBJ2-1, the full variable domain reads GAGVSQSPSNKVTEKGKDVELRCDPISGHTALYWYRQSLGQGLEFLIYFQGNSAPDKSGLPSDRFSAERTGGSVSTLTIQRTQQEDSAVYLCASSLLGYNEQFFGPGTRLTVL.

The sample holds a few counts of this clone. This rearrangement joins TRBV25-1 to TRBJ2-3; TRBD2 might be the D (6 bases). This CDR3 is built from 16 residues. Germline-derived CDR1 and CDR2 are MGHDK and SYGVNS. V was cut by 8 bases and J by 2 bases, with 20 bases left in between. As DNA, the CDR3 is TGTGCCAGCTCTCCGGGGCGGGGAGAGGACACAGATACGCAGTATTTT. Its translation is CASSPGRGEDTDTQYF.

This clone was observed a few times. The rearrangement joins TRBV15 to TRBJ2-7; 7 bases map to TRBD2. The CDR3 has 17 residues. Unmatched junction bases numbered 12, after V lost 1 base and J lost 3 bases. Germline values: CDR1 LNHNV, CDR2 YYDKDF (reference sequence). The CDR3 coding sequence is TGTGCCACCAGCAGAGCCTCTGGGAGGGGACCCAACTACGAGCAGTACTTC. It codes for CATSRASGRGPNYEQYF.

V is TRBV7-9 and J is TRBJ2-2, with 7 bases lining up with TRBD1. Germline-derived CDR1 and CDR2 are SEHNR and FQNEAQ (reference sequence). V was clipped by 1 base and J by 6 bases; unmatched bases: 5. This CDR3 is built from 15 residues. CDR3 nucleotides: TGTGCCAGCAGCTTAGGTCAAGGGGGCTCCGGGGAGCTGTTTTTT. Translating it yields CASSLGQGGSGELFF.

The J gene is TRBJ1-1, the V gene TRBV19; no clear D gene. The germline gives CDR1 LNHDA, CDR2 SQIVND (reference sequence). This CDR3 spans 13 amino acids. Trimming took 7 bases from V and 3 from J, leaving 12 bases between them. The CDR3: CASMERVDTEAFF. In DNA form, the CDR3 reads TGTGCCAGTATGGAGAGGGTCGACACTGAAGCTTTCTTT.

The chain carries TRBV6-6 and TRBJ2-1; D gene unclear. Germline V lookup: CDR1 MNHNY, CDR2 SVGAGI (reference sequence). The CDR3 totals 13 residues. V lost 2 bases to trimming and J lost 9 bases, with 11 bases between them. As DNA, the CDR3 is TGTGCCAGCAGTTACGAAACAGTAGGTGAGCAGTTCTTC. Protein: CASSYETVGEQFF.